This T cell receptor beta chain emerged from a study of cytomegalovirus exposure and HLA in healthy donors (dated by TCRdb to 2017 to 2019). Broadly, across the study: According to an earlier analysis of a few hundred of the donors, 150 million to 200 million T cells yielded roughly 100 million unique TCR beta sequences and approximately 300 Gb of sequence data. Roughly 310 gigabases of sequencing data and 70 million to 85 million unique TCR sequences were included in an early release covering around 600 HLA-typed donors. The genetic ancestry cluster associated with self-reported Caucasian donors included 81% of the 398 genotyped donors. The aim of the study was to test whether cataloging public T cell receptors could identify signatures of past pathogen exposure. Using immunosequencing, the study profiled T cell repertoires from fewer than 700 subjects and related those repertoires to cytomegalovirus serostatus. A separate validation cohort of about 110 different subjects was used in addition to the roughly 620-subject first cohort. To predict cytomegalovirus infection status, the study combined high-throughput TCR immunosequencing, statistical association of individual TCRs with disease status, and machine learning. A later analysis re-examined previously published TCR beta repertoires from around 670 donors and added high-resolution HLA genotyping to investigate patterns of TCR occurrence. Rather than using new phenotypic data, the later analysis identified candidate immune exposures from TCR beta sequences and from how often those sequences occurred across donors. In an earlier analysis of around 540 of the donors, high-throughput TCR beta sequencing was used to judge whether each TCR beta V gene segment behaved as functional or pseudogenic. Donor age, sex, ethnicity and CMV serostatus were compiled together with the repertoire data. A later genetic analysis took genome-wide SNP genotypes for about 55% of the 666 donors and used that subset as a discovery cohort. All discovery cohort repertoires had been generated on a single sequencing platform. HLA typing covered class I and class II loci at four-digit resolution. The number of donors typed differed by locus, with 629-630 for A, B, C, DRB1 and DQB1, around 500 for DQA1, approximately 580 for DPA1, and approximately 470 for DPB1. Four to six DR-DQ haplotypes were handled as single units for association and clustering, since linkage in the cohort was strong. Across about 380 genotyped donors of the cohort, an average of roughly 230,000 unique TCR beta nucleotide sequences per donor were sequenced, and around 20% of those sequences were non-productive. On the study overall, not on this receptor specifically: In an earlier analysis of 587 of the donors, most TCR beta V segments appeared in productive rearrangements about 87% or about 30% of the time, broadly matching IMGT annotations. The study gave a list of about 150 TCR beta chains associated with cytomegalovirus. An association between a missense DCLRE1C variant and V-gene and J-gene trimming of TCR beta chains was found in a later genetic analysis and replicated in an independent cohort. Correlated functional status among segregating V segments might be attributable to linkage disequilibrium, but an unknown experimental factor could not be ruled out. A later analysis reported that several top co-occurrence clusters appeared linked to parvovirus B19, influenza, CMV and Epstein-Barr virus. A later analysis found that HLA-associated TCR beta chains were more clonally expanded and had lower generation probabilities than equally common non-associated chains. Presence/absence analyses assumed roughly uniform sequencing depth across donors, an assumption that may not hold. In vitro tests confirmed that a few of the cytomegalovirus-associated TCR beta chains recognize cytomegalovirus antigens. Some IMGT-functional V segments, including TRBV6-2 and TRBV6-3, could not be distinguished by the 87-base-pair reads and were therefore excluded. Assigning TCR associations to individual alleles was difficult when HLA alleles, especially DR and DQ, strongly co-occurred. A further reported finding was that TCR beta sequences accurately predicted the HLA-A and HLA-B alleles for most subjects in the first cohort. In a later analysis, most CMV-associated TCR beta chains were found to appear HLA-restricted, with HLA associations seemingly driven largely by CMV exposure. A cluster of highly shared sequence variants was judged likely to be a technical artifact of the sequencing pipeline. Over 15 rarely observed V segments, including chromosome 9 orphons, were excluded from the earlier analysis of several hundred of the donors because counts were too low. In a later analysis, TCR association rates were found to vary across HLA loci, with the most associated TCRs seen for DRB1 alleles and the fewest for HLA-C alleles. Only TCR beta chains were sequenced in this cohort, and the absence of alpha or paired-chain data limited detectable features. Cytomegalovirus status was reported to be diagnosed by the classifier with high specificity and sensitivity in both the original and validation cohorts. A later analysis associated about 18,000 TCR beta sequences with specific HLA alleles at a false discovery rate of 0.05. HLA typing was unavailable for some donors at each locus, so association tests used only the typed subset. According to a later genetic analysis, donors in an Asian-associated ancestry cluster had fewer N-insertions in productive TCRs than the approximately 670-donor mean. Across donors, most TCR sequences were observed very rarely, whereas some public TCRs were present in many individuals. The authors suggested that the approach could potentially be extended to other disease states and immunological phenotypes. For the cohort, immune exposure information was limited to CMV serostatus.

The method behind the library was the immunoSEQ multiplex PCR assay. For the multiplex PCR, a mixture combining 60 forward primers for TCR Vbeta segments and 13 reverse primers for TCR Jbeta segments was used. The CDR3 region of rearranged TCR beta genes was amplified from genomic DNA with a multiplex PCR assay. The amplified TCR beta libraries were sequenced on the Illumina HiSeq System as 87-base-pair reads. As for the authors' bioinformatics: A later analysis counted about 80 million unique TCR beta chains across the roughly 700 repertoires, and some 11 million of these chains were shared by at least two donors. Raw reads were error-corrected and collapsed into unique sequences by a nearest-neighbor algorithm in which closely related sequences were merged to remove PCR and sequencing errors. CDR3 sequences were aligned to IMGT reference sequences to assign V, D and J gene segments. For a sequence to be retained, a match of at least six nucleotides to both a V gene segment and a J gene segment was required. A rearrangement counted as productive if the CDR3 had no stop codons and remained in frame with V and J, and every other rearrangement counted as non-productive. Following IMGT convention, CDR3 was defined as the stretch from the second conserved V-encoded cysteine to the conserved J-encoded phenylalanine. The earlier analysis of about 640 of the donors excluded any sequence lacking an unambiguous match to a single V gene segment. In an earlier analysis of a few hundred of the donors, V segments were called functional above 56.7% productive rearrangements and were called segregating when the between-donor standard deviation exceeded 5%. A statistical classification framework was developed to diagnose cytomegalovirus status using the catalog of TCR beta chain sequences. V and J gene assignment, in a later analysis, came from comparing TCR nucleotide sequences with IMGT/GENE-DB human TR gene sequences. In a later analysis, CDR3 sequences and most-parsimonious VDJ recombination scenarios were assigned using the TCRdist pipeline. In a later analysis, each TCR beta chain was defined by its CDR3 amino acid sequence together with its V-gene family, and reads without a unique V-gene family were excluded. A later analysis removed 592 highly shared, low-generation-probability nucleotide sequences to deal with suspected cross-contamination and a sequencing artifact. In a later analysis, a clonal expansion index was calculated for each public chain from normalized within-repertoire ranks of inferred template counts. A later analysis computed generation probabilities with a VDJ recombination model fitted to out-of-frame rearrangements, and checked the results against IGoR. Hypergeometric tests were used in a later analysis to score TCR-TCR, TCR-HLA and TCR-CMV co-occurrence, with a repertoire-size bias correction applied to the TCR pairs. False discovery rates were estimated in a later analysis by permuting HLA or CMV assignments 20 times. In a later analysis, co-occurring TCRs were grouped using DBSCAN, with TCRdist sequence similarity added in when clustering inside HLA-allele-positive subsets. Co-occurrence clustering excluded repertoires with fewer than 30,000 or more than 120,000 public chains, plus five with anomalous nucleotide sharing. The table was pulled from immuneACCESS by TCRdb, which kept in-frame rearrangements only. Such tables lose some clones; where checked, under half of the loss comes from unresolved V genes, and the rest has no known cause. V and J calls and clone size come straight from that table; D and trimming were deduced from the DNA. In all, the sample holds approximately 220,000 clones, and 76% of those were seen once. Approximately 0.6% of the sample rests with the top ten.

Comment on this clone: It lacks a known antigen. No much larger clone exists at a distance of one base, and base qualities are not known.

Taken from the germline V gene (reference sequence), the CDR1 and CDR2 loops are SGHNT and YYREEE. The CDR3, from cysteine to phenylalanine, totals 11 residues. The read is trimmed to its CDR3 DNA, 33 bases read in frame from base 1. Deletion took 0 bases off V and 9 bases off J, with a span of 4 bases between the germline ends. The cohort comprised under 700 healthy bone marrow donors. At the time of sampling, all cohort members were nominally healthy, though unrecorded immune exposures were likely present. The donor was CMV seronegative and was included in the group of about 400 seronegative cohort members. Each donor provided a peripheral blood sample, and peripheral blood mononuclear cells were used for TCR beta sequencing. The Qiagen DNeasy Blood Extraction Kit was used to extract genomic DNA from the blood cell samples.

The TCR sequence derives from a man in his late teens or twenties in good health and CMV-seronegative. Sequencing used PBMCs. Recombination joined TRBV5-4 with TRBJ2-1, with the D segment identity uncertain. The DNA sequence is as follows: TGTGCCAGCAGCTTGGCCGTTGAGCAGTTCTTC. Its protein product is CASSLAVEQFF.